The clone carrying this TCR beta chain is medium-sized (0.01 to 0.1%). The V segment lost 8 bases and the J segment 8 bases; nucleotides outside the gene matches: 10. This CDR3 contains 13 residues. Germline CDR1 reads WSHSY; CDR2 reads SAAADI. TCR beta chains were sequenced at survey level with immunoSEQ. TCRdb keeps only in-frame clones here, not all; method: immunoSEQ multiplex PCR. The sample consists of about 50,000 clones, more than 80% of them appearing once. The specimen was PBMCs. This clonotype was obtained from a man aged 35-49 years with rheumatoid arthritis. This rearrangement joins TRBV10-2 to TRBJ2-7, with 9 bases identical to TRBD2. Here the CDR3 reads CASWVSGGFKQYF. CDR3 coding DNA: TGCGCCAGCTGGGTTAGCGGGGGTTTCAAGCAGTACTTC.